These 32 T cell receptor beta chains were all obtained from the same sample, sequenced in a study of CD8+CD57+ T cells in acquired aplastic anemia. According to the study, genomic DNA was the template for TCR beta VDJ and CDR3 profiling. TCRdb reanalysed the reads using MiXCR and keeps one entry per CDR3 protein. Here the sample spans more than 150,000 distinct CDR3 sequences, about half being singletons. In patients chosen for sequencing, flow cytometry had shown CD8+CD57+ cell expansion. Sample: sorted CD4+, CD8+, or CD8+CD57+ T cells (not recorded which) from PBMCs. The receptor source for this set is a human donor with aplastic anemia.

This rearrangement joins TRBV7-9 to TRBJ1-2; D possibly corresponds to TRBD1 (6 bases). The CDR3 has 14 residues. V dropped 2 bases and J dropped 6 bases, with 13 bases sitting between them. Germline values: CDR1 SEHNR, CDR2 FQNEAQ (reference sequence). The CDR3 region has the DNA TGTGCCAGCAGCTTATGGGCCAGGGACAATGGCTACACCTTC. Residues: CASSLWARDNGYTF.

Written as DNA, the CDR3 is TGTGCCAGCAGGGGGACGGCATTTGAAAAACTGTTTTTT. Translated: CASRGTAFEKLFF. The chain uses TRBV2 and TRBJ1-4; D is possibly TRBD1 (5 bases). Germline V lookup: CDR1 SNHLY, CDR2 FYNNEI. The CDR3 length is 13 residues. The germline V and J ends were trimmed by 6 bases and 7 bases, with 12 bases remaining between them.

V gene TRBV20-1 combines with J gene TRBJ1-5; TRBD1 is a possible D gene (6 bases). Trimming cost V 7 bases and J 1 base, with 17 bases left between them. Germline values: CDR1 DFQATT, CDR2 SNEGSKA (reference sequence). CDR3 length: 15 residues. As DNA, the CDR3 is TGCAGTGGGATACAGGGTTTGGGAAGCAATCAGCCCCAGCATTTT. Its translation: CSGIQGLGSNQPQHF.

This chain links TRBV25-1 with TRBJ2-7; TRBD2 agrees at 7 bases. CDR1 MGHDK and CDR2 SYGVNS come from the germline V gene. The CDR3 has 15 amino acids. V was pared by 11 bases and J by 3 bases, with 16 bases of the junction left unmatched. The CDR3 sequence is CAWSSDPGGIYEQYF. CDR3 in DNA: TGTGCCTGGAGTAGCGACCCGGGAGGAATCTACGAGCAGTACTTC.

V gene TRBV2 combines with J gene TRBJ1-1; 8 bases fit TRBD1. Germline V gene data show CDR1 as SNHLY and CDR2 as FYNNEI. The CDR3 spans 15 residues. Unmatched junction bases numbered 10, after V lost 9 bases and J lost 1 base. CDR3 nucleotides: TGTGCCAGTCGGGACAGGCTGAATCCGAACACTGAAGCTTTCTTT. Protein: CASRDRLNPNTEAFF.

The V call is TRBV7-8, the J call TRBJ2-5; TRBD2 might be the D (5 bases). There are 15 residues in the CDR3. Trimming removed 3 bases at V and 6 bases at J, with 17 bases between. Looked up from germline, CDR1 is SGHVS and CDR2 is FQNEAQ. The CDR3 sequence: CASSLSRDRLKTQYF. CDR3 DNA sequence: TGTGCCAGCAGCTTGAGCCGGGATCGACTGAAGACCCAGTACTTC.

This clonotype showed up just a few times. In nucleotides, the CDR3 is TGCAGTGCGGTACGTGACTATGGCTACACCTTC. It encodes CSAVRDYGYTF. The V call is TRBV20-1, the J call TRBJ1-2; D remains unclear. The CDR3 extends over 11 amino acids. The germline gives CDR1 DFQATT, CDR2 SNEGSKA (reference sequence). V lost 6 bases, J lost 3 bases, and 8 bases lay in between.

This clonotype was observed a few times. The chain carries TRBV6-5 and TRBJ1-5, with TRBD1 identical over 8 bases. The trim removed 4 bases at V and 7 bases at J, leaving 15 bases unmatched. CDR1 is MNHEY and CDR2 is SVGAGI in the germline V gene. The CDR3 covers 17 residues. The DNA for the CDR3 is TGTGCCAGCAGTTTAACAGGGGGTGAGGGGGTTAAGCAGCCCCAGCATTTT. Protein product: CASSLTGGEGVKQPQHF.

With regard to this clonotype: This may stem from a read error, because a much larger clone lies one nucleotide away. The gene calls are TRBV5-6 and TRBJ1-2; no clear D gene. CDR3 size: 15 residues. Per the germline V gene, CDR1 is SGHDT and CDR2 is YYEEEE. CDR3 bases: TGTGCCAGCAGCGGGAGAGGGCTCAATTACTATGGCTACGCCTTC. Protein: CASSGRGLNYYGYAF.

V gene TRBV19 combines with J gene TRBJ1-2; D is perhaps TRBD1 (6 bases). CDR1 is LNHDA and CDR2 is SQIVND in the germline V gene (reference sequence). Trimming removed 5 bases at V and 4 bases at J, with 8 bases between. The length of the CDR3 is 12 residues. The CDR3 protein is CASSSGVYGYTF. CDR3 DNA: TGTGCCAGTAGTTCAGGGGTCTATGGCTACACCTTC.

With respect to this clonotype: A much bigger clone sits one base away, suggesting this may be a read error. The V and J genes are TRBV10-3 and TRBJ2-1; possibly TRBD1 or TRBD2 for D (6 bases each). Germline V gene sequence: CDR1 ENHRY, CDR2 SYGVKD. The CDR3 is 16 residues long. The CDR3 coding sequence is TGTGCCAGCAGTTTAGTGGGACGGGGGCGCGAGAGTGAGCAGTTCTTC. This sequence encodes CASSLVGRGRESEQFF.

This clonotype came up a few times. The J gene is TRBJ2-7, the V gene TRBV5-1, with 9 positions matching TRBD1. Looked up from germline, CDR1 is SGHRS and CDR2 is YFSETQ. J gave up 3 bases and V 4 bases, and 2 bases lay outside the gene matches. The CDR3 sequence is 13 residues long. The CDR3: CASSGGQGYEQYF. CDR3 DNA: TGCGCCAGCAGCGGGGGACAGGGCTACGAGCAGTACTTC. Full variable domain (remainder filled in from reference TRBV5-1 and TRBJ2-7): KAGVTQTPRYLIKTRGQQVTLSCSPISGHRSVSWYQQTPGQGLQFLFEYFSETQRNKGNFPGRFSGRQFSNSRSEMNVSTLELGDSALYLCASSGGQGYEQYFGPGTRLTVT.

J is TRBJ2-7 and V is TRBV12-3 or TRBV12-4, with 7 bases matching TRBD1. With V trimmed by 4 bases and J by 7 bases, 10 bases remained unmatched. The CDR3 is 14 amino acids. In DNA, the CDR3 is TGTGCCAGCAGTTCGGGGCAGGGGGTGCAAGAGCAGTACTTC. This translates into CASSSGQGVQEQYF.

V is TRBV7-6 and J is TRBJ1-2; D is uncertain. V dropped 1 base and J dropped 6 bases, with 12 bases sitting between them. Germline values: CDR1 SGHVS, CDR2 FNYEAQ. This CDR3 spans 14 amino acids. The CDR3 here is CASSLVSGSDGYTF. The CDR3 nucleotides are TGTGCCAGCAGCTTAGTGAGCGGCTCCGATGGCTACACCTTC.

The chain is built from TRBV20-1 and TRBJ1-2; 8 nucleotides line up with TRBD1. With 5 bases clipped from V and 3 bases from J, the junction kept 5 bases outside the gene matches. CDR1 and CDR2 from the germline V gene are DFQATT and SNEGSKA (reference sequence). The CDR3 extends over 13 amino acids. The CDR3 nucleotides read TGCAGTGCTCCCGACAGGGGTGACTATGGCTACACCTTC. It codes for CSAPDRGDYGYTF.

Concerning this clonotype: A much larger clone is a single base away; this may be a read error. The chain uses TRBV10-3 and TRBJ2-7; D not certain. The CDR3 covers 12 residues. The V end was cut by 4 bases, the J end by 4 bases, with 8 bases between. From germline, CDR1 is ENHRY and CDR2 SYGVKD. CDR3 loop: CAISGWAYEQYF. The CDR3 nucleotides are TGTGCCATCAGTGGGTGGGCGTACGAGCAGTACTTC.

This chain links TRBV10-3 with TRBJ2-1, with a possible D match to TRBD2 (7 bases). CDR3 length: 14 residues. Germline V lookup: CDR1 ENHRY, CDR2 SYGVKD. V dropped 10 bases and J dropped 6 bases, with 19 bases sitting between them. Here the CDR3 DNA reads TGTGCCAGGGCACTTCGAGGGGGGGGCAATGAGCAGTTCTTC. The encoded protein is CARALRGGGNEQFF.

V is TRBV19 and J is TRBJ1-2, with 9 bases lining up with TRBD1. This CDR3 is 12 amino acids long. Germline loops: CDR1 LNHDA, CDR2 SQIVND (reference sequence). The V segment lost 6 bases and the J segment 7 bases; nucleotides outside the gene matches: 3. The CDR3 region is CASRQGALGYTF. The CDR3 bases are TGTGCCAGTAGACAGGGGGCGCTTGGCTACACCTTC.

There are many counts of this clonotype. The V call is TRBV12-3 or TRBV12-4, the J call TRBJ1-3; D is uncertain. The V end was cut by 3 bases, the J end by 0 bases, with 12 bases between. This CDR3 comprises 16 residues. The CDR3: CASSFRVAGSGNTIYF. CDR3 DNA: TGTGCCAGCAGTTTCCGGGTCGCCGGCTCTGGAAACACCATATATTTT.

Here the CDR3 reads CASSAGIAQGAHEQYF. DNA for the CDR3: TGTGCCAGCAGCGCCGGAATTGCACAGGGAGCCCACGAGCAGTACTTC. The chain recombines TRBV6-1 with TRBJ2-7, with D tentatively TRBD1 (6 bases). V gave up 6 bases and J gave up 5 bases, with 23 bases separating them. In germline, CDR1 is MNHNS, CDR2 SASEGT. The CDR3 contains 16 residues.

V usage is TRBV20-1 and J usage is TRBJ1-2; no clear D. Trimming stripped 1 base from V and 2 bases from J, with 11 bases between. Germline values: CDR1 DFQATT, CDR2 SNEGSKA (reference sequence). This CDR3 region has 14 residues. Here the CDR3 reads CSARVKTSNYGYTF. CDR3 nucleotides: TGCAGTGCTAGAGTTAAGACATCCAACTATGGCTACACCTTC.

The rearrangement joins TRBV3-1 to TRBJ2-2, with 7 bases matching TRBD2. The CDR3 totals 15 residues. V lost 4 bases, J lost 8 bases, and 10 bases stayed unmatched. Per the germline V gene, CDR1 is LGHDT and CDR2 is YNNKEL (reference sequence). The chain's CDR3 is CASSPGTTTSGELFF. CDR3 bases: TGTGCCAGCAGCCCGGGGACTACAACGTCGGGGGAGCTGTTTTTT.

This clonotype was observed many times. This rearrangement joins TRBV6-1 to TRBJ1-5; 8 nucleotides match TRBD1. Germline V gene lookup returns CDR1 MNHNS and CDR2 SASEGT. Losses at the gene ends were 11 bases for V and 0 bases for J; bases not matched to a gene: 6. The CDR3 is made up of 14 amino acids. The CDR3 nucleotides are TGTGCCGGATCAGACAGGGGTAGCAATCAGCCCCAGCATTTT. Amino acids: CAGSDRGSNQPQHF.

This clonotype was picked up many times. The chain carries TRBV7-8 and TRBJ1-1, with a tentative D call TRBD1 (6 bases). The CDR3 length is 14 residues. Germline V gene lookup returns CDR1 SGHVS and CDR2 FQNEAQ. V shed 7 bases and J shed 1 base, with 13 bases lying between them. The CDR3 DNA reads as TGTGCCAGCACCCCGGGACATGGGAACACTGAAGCTTTCTTT. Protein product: CASTPGHGNTEAFF.

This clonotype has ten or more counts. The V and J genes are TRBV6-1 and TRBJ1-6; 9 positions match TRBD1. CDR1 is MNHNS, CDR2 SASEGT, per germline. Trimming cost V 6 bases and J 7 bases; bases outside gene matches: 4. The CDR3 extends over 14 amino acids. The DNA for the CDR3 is TGTGCCAGCAGACCGGGACAGGGAAATTCACCCCTCCACTTT. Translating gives CASRPGQGNSPLHF.

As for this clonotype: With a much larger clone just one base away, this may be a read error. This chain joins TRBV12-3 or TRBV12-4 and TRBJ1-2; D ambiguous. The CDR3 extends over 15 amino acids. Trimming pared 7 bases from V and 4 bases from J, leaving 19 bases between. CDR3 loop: CASIESGQVAYGYTF. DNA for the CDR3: TGTGCCAGCATAGAGTCAGGCCAGGTTGCCTATGGCTACACCTTC.

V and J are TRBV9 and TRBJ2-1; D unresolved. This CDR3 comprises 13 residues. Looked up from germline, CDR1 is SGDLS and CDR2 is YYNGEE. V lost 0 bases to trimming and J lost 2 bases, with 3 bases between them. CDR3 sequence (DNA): TGTGCCAGCAGCGTAGGAGCCTACAATGAGCAGTTCTTC. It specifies CASSVGAYNEQFF.

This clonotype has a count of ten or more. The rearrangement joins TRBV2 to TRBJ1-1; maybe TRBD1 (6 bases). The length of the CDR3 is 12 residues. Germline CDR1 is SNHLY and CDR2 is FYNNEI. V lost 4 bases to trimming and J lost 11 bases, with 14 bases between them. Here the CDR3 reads CASSGWGPAAFF. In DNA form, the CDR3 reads TGTGCCAGCAGTGGTTGGGGGCCTGCGGCTTTCTTT.

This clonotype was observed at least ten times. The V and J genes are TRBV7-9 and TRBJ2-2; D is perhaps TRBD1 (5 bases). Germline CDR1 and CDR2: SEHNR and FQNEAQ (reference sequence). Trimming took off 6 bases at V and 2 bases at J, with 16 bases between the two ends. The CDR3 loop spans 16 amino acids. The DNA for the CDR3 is TGTGCCAGCAGGGTGGGTCAAGGGGTCAACACCGGGGAGCTGTTTTTT. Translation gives CASRVGQGVNTGELFF.

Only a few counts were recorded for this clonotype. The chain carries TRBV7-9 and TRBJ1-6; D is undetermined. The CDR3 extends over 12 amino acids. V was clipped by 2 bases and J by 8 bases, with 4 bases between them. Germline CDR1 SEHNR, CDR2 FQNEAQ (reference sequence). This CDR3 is CASSLKDSPLHF. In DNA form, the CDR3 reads TGTGCCAGCAGCTTAAAGGATTCACCCCTCCACTTT.

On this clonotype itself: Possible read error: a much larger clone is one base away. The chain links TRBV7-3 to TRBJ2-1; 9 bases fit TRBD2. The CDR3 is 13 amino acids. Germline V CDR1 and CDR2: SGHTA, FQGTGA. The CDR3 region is CTSSLNAGGDVSF. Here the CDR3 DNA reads TGTACCAGCAGCCTAAACGCGGGGGGGGATGTCTCCTTC.

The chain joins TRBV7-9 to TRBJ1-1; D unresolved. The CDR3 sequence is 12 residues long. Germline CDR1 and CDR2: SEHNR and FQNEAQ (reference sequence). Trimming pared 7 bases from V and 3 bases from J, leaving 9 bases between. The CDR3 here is CASTLQDTEAFF. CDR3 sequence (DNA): TGTGCCAGCACCCTCCAGGACACTGAAGCTTTCTTT. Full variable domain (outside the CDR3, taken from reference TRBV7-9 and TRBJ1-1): DTGVSQNPRHKITKRGQNVTFRCDPISEHNRLYWYRQTLGQGPEFLTYFQNEAQLEKSRLLSDRFSAERPKGSFSTLEIQRTEQGDSAMYLCASTLQDTEAFFGQGTRLTVV.